Reported below is one T cell receptor (beta chain). The antigen is unknown. This entry belongs to a study of T cells in localized non-small cell lung cancer. There are 12 residues in the CDR3. V dropped 5 bases and J dropped 6 bases, with 7 bases sitting between them. Germline CDR1 is SGHNT and CDR2 is YENEEA. Assay: immunoSEQ multiplex PCR; the TCRdb copy retains only in-frame clones and omits some. The sample shows about 33,000 clones, roughly 77% of them seen only once. Overall study results and limits: Sequence data derive from only one tumor region, so heterogeneity remains possible. Of the top 100 tumor clones, median roughly 55 were in adjacent lung, approximately 28 among its top 100. Increased T cell density in blood showed an association with longer overall survival. Uninvolved adjacent lung had the highest recorded T cell clonality, with tumor below it.

The receptor was derived from a male donor at least 60 years old with stage III squamous cell lung carcinoma. The input for sequencing was peripheral blood, taken before any cancer treatment. The V and J genes are TRBV11-3 and TRBJ2-2; D is undetermined. CDR3 DNA sequence: TGTGCCAGCAGCATGACCGCCGGGGAGCTGTTTTTT. Translating gives CASSMTAGELFF.